The clone carrying this TCR beta chain was seen more than once but under ten times. This record comes from a study of blood T cell repertoires in COVID-19. For the study at large: The United States, Italy and Spain supplied acute and convalescent COVID-19 samples. From T cells, B-cell-depleted T cells, or PBMCs came the material, which was cDNA or gDNA.

Trimming cost V 6 bases and J 4 bases, with 12 bases left between them. Germline assignment: CDR1 SGHDN and CDR2 FVKESK. The CDR3 extends over 13 amino acids. In the authors' methods: Reference gene primer amplification gave estimated nucleated cell counts. TCRdb's table, derived via immunoSEQ multiplex PCR, lists solely in-frame clones and lacks some. That table is the source of V, J and clone size, and D and trimming were worked out from the DNA. Among about 190,000 clones listed, more than 70% were seen once. This chain joins TRBV14 and TRBJ1-1, with D maybe TRBD1 (6 bases). This clonotype was obtained from a man aged 40-49 years with active or convalescent COVID-19. Sequencing was done on a sample of peripheral blood. The CDR3 loop reads CASRDIGGTEAFF. DNA for the CDR3: TGTGCCAGCAGGGATATAGGGGGCACTGAAGCTTTCTTT.